The T cell receptor (beta chain) under discussion was sequenced for a study of shared clonotypes between healthy human individuals. Clones were sequenced by immunoSEQ multiplex PCR, and TCRdb holds only the in-frame ones, with some missing. The sample has under 600,000 clones, about 80% seen once; the top ten hold around 12%. V gave up 0 bases and J gave up 1 base; unmatched junction bases: 2. Germline V gene sequence: CDR1 LGHNA, CDR2 YSLEER. The CDR3 extends over 15 amino acids. The clonotype was recovered from a woman between 35 and 50 years old in good health. Some clones in this sample may be carry-over from other donors' samples. The chain carries TRBV4-3 and TRBJ2-5; 7 nucleotides agree with TRBD2. The sample comprised PBMCs. CDR3 nucleotides: TGCGCCAGCAGCCAAGAGGTAGCGGGCCAAGAGACCCAGTACTTC. Residues: CASSQEVAGQETQYF.